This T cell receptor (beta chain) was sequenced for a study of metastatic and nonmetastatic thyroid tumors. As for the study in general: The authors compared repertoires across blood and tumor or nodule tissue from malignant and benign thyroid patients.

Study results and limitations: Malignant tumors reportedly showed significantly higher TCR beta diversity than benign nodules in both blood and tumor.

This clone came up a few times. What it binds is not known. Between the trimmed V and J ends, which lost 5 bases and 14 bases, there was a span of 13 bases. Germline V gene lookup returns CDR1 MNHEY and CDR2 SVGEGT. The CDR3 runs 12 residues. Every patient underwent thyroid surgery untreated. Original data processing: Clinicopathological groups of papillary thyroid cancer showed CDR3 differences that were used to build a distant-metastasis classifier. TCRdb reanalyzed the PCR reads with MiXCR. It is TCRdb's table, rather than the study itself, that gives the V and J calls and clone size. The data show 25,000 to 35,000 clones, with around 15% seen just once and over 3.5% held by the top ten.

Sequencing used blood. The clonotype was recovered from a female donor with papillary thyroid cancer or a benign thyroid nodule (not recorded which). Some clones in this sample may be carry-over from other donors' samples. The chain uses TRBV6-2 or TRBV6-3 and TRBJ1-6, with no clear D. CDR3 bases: TGTGCCAGCAGTGCCAGGATTTCGGCCCTCCACTTT. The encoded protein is CASSARISALHF.